This T cell receptor (beta chain) was identified during a study of PD-L1 blockade in urothelial cancer. As to time point: peripheral blood 6 weeks after treatment start. With 6 bases removed from V and 3 bases from J, the gap between germline ends came to 14 bases. This CDR3 contains 13 residues. Per the germline V gene, CDR1 is SQVTM and CDR2 is ANQGSEA. TCRdb's table, derived via immunoSEQ multiplex PCR, lists solely in-frame clones and lacks some. This sample has 100,000 to 150,000 clones; approximately 85% occur once, and the top ten carry roughly 2.6%. This TCR came from a man aged 50-60 years with urothelial cancer. This specimen was PBMCs, taken around atezolizumab (anti-PD-L1) treatment. The V call is TRBV29-1, the J call TRBJ1-1, with D perhaps matching TRBD1 (6 bases). In DNA form, the CDR3 reads TGCAGCGTCACGAAGTCAGGGGACACTGAAGCTTTCTTT. This sequence encodes CSVTKSGDTEAFF.